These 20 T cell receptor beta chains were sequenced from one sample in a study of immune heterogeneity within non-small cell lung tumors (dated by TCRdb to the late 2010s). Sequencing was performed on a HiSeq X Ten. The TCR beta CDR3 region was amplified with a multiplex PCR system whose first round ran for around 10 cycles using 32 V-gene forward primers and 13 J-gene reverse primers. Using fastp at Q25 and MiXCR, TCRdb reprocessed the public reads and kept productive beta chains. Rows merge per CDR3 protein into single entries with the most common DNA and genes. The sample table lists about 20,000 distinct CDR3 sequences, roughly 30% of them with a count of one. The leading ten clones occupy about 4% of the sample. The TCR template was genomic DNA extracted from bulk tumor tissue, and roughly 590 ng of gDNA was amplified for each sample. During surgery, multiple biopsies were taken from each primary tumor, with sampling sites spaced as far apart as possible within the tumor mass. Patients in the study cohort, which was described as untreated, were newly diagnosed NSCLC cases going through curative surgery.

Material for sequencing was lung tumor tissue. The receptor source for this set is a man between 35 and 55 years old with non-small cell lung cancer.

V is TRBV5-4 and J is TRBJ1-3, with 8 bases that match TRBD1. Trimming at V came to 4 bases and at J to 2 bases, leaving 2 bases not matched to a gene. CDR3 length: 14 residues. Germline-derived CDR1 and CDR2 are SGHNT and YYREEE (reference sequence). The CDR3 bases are TGTGCCAGCAGCCTACAGGGGGCTGGAAACACCATATATTTT. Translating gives CASSLQGAGNTIYF.

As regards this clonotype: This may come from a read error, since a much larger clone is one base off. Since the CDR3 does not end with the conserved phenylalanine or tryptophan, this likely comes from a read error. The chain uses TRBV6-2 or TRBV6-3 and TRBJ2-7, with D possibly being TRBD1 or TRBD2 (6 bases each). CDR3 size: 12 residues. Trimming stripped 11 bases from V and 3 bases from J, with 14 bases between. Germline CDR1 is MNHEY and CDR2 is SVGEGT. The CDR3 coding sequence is TGTGCCGCTGCTCGGGGGCGCTACGAGCAGTACCTC. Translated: CAAARGRYEQYL.

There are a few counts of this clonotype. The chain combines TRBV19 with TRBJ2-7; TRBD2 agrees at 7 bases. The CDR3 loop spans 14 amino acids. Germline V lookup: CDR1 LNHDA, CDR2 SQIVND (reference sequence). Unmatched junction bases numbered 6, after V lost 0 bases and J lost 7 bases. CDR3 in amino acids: CASSIERERGEQYF. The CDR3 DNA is TGTGCCAGTAGTATAGAGCGGGAGCGCGGTGAGCAGTACTTC.

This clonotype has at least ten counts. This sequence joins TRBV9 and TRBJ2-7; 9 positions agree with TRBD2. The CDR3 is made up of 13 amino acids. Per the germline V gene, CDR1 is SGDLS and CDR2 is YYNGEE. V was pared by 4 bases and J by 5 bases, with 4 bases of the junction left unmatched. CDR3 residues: CASSSGTSNEQYF. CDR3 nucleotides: TGTGCCAGCAGCTCAGGGACTAGCAACGAGCAGTACTTC.

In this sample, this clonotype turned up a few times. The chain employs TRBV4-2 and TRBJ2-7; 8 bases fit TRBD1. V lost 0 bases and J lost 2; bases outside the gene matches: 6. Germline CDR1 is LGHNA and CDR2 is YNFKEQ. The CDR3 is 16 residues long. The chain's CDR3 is CASSQDIGQGTYEQYF. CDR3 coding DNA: TGTGCCAGCAGCCAAGATATAGGACAGGGTACCTACGAGCAGTACTTC.

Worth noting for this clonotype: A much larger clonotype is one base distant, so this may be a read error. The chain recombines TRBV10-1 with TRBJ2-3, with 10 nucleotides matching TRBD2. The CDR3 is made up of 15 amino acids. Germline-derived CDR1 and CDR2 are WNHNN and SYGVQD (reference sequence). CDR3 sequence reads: CASSAPGLATDTLYF. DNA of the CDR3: TGCGCCAGCAGTGCGCCGGGACTAGCGACAGATACGCTGTATTTT.

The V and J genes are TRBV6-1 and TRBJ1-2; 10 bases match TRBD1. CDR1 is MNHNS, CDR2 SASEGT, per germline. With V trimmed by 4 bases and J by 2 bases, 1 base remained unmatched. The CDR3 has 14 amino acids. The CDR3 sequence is CASSADRGNYGYTF. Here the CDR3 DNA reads TGTGCCAGCAGTGCGGACAGGGGGAACTATGGCTACACCTTC.

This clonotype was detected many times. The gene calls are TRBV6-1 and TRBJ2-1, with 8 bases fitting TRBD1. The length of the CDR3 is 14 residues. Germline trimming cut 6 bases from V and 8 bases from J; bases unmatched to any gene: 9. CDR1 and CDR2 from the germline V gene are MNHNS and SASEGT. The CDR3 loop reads CASSFRQGPDEQFF. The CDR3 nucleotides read TGTGCCAGCAGCTTTAGACAGGGGCCAGATGAGCAGTTCTTC.

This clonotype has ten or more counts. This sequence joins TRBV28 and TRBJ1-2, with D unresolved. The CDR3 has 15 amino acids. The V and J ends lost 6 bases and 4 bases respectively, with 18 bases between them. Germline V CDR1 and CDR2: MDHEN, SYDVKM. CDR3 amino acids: CASRPAAAVLYGYTF. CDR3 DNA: TGTGCCAGCAGACCCGCGGCGGCGGTGCTCTATGGCTACACCTTC.

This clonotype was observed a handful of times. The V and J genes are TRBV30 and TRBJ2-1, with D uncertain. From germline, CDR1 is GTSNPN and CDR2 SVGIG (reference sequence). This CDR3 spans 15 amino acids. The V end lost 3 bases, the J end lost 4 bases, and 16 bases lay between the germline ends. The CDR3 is CAWSAARTDYNEQFF. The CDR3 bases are TGTGCCTGGAGCGCCGCCAGAACCGATTACAATGAGCAGTTCTTC.

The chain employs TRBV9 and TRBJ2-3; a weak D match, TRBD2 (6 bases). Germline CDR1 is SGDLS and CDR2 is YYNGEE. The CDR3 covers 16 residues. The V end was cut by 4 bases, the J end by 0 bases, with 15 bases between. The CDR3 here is CASSLTPGLSTDTQYF. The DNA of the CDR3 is TGTGCCAGCAGCCTAACGCCGGGACTTAGCACAGATACGCAGTATTTT.

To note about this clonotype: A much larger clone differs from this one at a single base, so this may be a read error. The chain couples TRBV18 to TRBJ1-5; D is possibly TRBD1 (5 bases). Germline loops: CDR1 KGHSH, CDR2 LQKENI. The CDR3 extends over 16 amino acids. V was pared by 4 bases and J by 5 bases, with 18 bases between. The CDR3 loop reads CASSRDGAVFDQPQHF. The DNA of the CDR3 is TGTGCCAGCTCACGGGATGGGGCAGTGTTCGATCAGCCCCAGCATTTT.

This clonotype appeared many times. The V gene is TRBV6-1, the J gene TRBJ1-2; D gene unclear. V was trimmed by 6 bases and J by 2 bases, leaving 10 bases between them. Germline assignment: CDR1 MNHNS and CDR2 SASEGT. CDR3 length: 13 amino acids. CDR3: CASRLGSNYGYTF. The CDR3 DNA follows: TGTGCCAGCAGGCTCGGGTCCAACTATGGCTACACCTTC.

DNA for the CDR3: TGTGCCAGCAGGGGTAGCGGGAGTGATGAGCAGTTCTTC. This translates into CASRGSGSDEQFF. The chain employs TRBV6-2 or TRBV6-3 and TRBJ2-1; TRBD2 aligns across 9 bases. The CDR3 covers 13 residues. With 6 bases clipped from V and 8 bases from J, the junction kept 5 bases outside the gene matches. CDR1 MNHEY and CDR2 SVGEGT come from the germline V gene.

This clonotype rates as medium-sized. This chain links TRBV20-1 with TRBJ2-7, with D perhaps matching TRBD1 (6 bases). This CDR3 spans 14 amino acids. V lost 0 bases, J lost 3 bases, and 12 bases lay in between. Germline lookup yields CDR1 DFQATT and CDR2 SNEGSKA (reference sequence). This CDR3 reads CSARDTGQLYEQYF. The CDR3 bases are TGCAGTGCTAGAGACACGGGACAACTCTACGAGCAGTACTTC.

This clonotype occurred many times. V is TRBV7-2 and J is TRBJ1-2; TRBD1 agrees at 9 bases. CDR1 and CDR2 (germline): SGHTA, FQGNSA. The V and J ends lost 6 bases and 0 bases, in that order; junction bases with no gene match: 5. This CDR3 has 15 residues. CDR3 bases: TGTGCCAGCAGGCCCGGGACAGGGACTAACTATGGCTACACCTTC. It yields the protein CASRPGTGTNYGYTF. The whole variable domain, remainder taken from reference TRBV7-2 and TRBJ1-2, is GAGVSQSPSNKVTEKGKDVELRCDPISGHTALYWYRQSLGQGLEFLIYFQGNSAPDKSGLPSDRFSAERTGGSVSTLTIQRTQQEDSAVYLCASRPGTGTNYGYTFGSGTRLTVV.

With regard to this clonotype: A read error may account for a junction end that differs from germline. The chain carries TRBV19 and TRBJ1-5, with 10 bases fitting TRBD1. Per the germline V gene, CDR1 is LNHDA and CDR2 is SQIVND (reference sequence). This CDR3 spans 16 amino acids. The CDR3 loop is CASSGWTGGLYQPQNF. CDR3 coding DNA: TGTGCCAGTAGTGGGTGGACAGGGGGTTTATATCAGCCCCAGAATTTT. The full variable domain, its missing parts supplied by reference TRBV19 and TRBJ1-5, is DGGITQSPKYLFRKEGQNVTLSCEQNLNHDAMYWYRQDPGQGLRLIYYSQIVNDFQKGDIAEGYSVSREKKESFPLTVTSAQKNPTAFYLCASSGWTGGLYQPQNFGDGTRLSIL.

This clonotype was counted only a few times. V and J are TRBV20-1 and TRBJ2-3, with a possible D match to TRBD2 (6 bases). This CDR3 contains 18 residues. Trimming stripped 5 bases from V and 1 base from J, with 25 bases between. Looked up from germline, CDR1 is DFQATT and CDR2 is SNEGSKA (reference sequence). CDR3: CSARSTRQLASGTDTQYF. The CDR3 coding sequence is TGCAGTGCTCGTTCAACACGACAACTAGCCTCTGGCACAGATACGCAGTATTTT.

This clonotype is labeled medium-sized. The DNA for the CDR3 is TGTGCCACTTCGATTAGCGGGAGTAAAAACGAGCAGTACTTC. Amino acids: CATSISGSKNEQYF. This chain joins TRBV24-1 and TRBJ2-7; 9 bases map to TRBD2. CDR1 and CDR2 from the germline V gene are KGHDR and SFDVKD. Trimming took 10 bases from V and 5 from J; bases not matched to a gene: 11. There are 14 residues in the CDR3.

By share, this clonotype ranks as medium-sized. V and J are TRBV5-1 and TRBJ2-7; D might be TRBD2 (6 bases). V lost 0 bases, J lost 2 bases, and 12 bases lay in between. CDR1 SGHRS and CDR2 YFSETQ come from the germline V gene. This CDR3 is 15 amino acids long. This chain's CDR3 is CASSLVSGGTYEQYF. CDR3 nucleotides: TGCGCCAGCAGCTTGGTTAGCGGAGGTACCTACGAGCAGTACTTC.